This TCR beta chain was profiled in a study of cytomegalovirus exposure and HLA in healthy donors. The primer mix had 60 Vbeta and 13 Jbeta primers. Clones were read by immunoSEQ multiplex PCR, and TCRdb kept only the in-frame ones, dropping some. In the table there are hundreds of thousands of clones, more than 60% of which are singletons. The CDR3 has 17 residues. Germline V gene lookup returns CDR1 MNHEY and CDR2 SMNVEV (reference sequence). Between the trimmed V and J ends, which lost 4 bases and 5 bases, there was a span of 24 bases. Study-level findings and limits: Presence/absence analysis assumed near-uniform sequencing depth across donors.

Worth noting for this clone: Its antigen remains unidentified.

The chain employs TRBV27 and TRBJ2-7, with a weak D call TRBD1 (6 bases). Sequences were obtained from PBMCs. The source is a girl aged 2 to 9 in good health and CMV-seronegative. CDR3 DNA sequence: TGTGCCAGCAGTTATCAGGGGCCTGTGGGAGTTGCAAACGAGCAGTACTTC. Encoded protein: CASSYQGPVGVANEQYF.